This T cell receptor (beta chain) was retrieved from a study of blood T cell repertoires in COVID-19 (dated by TCRdb to the early 2020s). Regarding the research as a whole: The collaborator samples originated in the United States, Italy and Spain and spanned the acute and convalescent phases of COVID-19. The material from the prospective study consisted of cDNA or gDNA derived from T cells, B-cell-depleted T cells, or PBMCs. The dataset comprised deeply sampled blood TCRbeta repertoires from subjects exposed to, actively infected with, or recovered from COVID-19. A freely available public database, intended as a resource for researchers studying the immune response to SARS-CoV-2, is where the repertoires were released. Samples came from the ongoing ImmuneRACE study (first 160 participants) plus 1,254 subjects from 6 global collaborators. Sample metadata almost always included a de-identified subject ID, COVID-19 status, age in years and sex. Where available, HLA class I and class II types were obtained from metadata supplied by the sample provider rather than from assay-based typing.

Note on this clone: Its antigen has not been determined. No clone much larger than this one lies a single base away; base qualities are absent.

Each collaborating institution followed its own protocols to collect whole blood in K2EDTA tubes. For TCRbeta analysis, collaborators shipped samples as frozen whole blood, isolated PBMCs, or DNA extracted from either of those sample types. The V and J ends are trimmed by 0 bases and 6 bases, leaving 19 bases between them. The CDR3, cysteine through phenylalanine, is 16 amino acids long. Only the CDR3 region is kept as DNA, spanning 48 bases read in frame from base 1. Via the germline V gene, CDR1 is SGHRS and CDR2 YFSETQ. The immunoSEQ Assay, a bias-controlled multiplex PCR, was used to amplify TCRbeta CDR3 regions from genomic DNA. The authors' analysis ran thus. The number of nucleated cells in each sample was estimated by amplification of reference gene primers within the assay. To quantify the absolute abundance of each unique TCRbeta CDR3 rearrangement, sequence reads were collapsed and filtered. Productive Simpson clonality was computed per sample as the square root of Simpson's diversity index over productive rearrangements. TCRdb's version of the immuneACCESS table is confined to in-frame rearrangements and falls short of the full clone set. An unresolved V gene accounts for under half of the shortfall where checked; the remainder is of unknown origin. V and J calls and clone size are copied from that table; D and trimming were computed from the DNA. This sample comprises about 90,000 clones, approximately 92% of them detected only once. Jointly, the top ten make up approximately 6.3% of the sample.

Overall study results and their limits: Clinical and demographic metadata were provided uncurated, with the amount varying by source and participant.

Sequenced input: peripheral blood. This TCR came from a woman aged 60-75 years with active COVID-19. The chain employs TRBV5-1 and TRBJ2-7; D gene: possibly TRBD1, on 5 matching bases. The CDR3 region reads CASSLGPSPGNREQYF. The nucleotide sequence is given as TGCGCCAGCAGCTTGGGCCCCTCTCCAGGGAATCGCGAGCAGTACTTC.